This entry features one T cell receptor (beta chain) sequence. Its cognate antigen is unknown. In nominal health when sampled, donors likely had unrecorded immune exposures nonetheless. The record originates from a study of cytomegalovirus exposure and HLA in healthy donors. Use of 60 Vbeta and 13 Jbeta primers characterized the PCR. Sequencing was performed with immunoSEQ multiplex PCR; in TCRdb, only in-frame clones are kept and a portion is missing. The repertoire has 54,000 or so clones, 45% to 70% of them found once; the top ten carry 12%. General study points: Later examination showed HLA-associated TCR beta chains had greater clonal expansion than equally common others. Owing to their indistinguishability, certain V segments, notably TRBV6-2 and TRBV6-3, were excluded.

This CDR3 spans 15 amino acids. The junction had 4 bases not matched to a gene; V was cut back by 3 bases and J by 3 bases. Germline V gene data show CDR1 as SGHRS and CDR2 as YFSETQ. The genes are TRBV5-1 and TRBJ2-7; 12 nucleotides line up with TRBD2. The specimen was PBMCs. This TCR was sampled from a human donor in good health. The CDR3 DNA reads as TGCGCCAGCAGCTCCCTAGCGGGGGGGGACTACGAGCAGTACTTC. Translated: CASSSLAGGDYEQYF.